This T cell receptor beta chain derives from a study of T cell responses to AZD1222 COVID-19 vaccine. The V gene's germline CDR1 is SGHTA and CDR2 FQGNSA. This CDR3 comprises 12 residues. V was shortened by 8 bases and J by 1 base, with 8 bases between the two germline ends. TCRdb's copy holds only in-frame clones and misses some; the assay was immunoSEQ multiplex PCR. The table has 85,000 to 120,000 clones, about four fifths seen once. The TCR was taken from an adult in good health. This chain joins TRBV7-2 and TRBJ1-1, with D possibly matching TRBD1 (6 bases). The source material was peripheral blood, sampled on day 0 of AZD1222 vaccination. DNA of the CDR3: TGTGCCAGCGGAGGGGGGAACACTGAAGCTTTCTTT. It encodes CASGGGNTEAFF. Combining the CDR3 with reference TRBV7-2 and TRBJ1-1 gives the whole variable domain GAGVSQSPSNKVTEKGKDVELRCDPISGHTALYWYRQSLGQGLEFLIYFQGNSAPDKSGLPSDRFSAERTGGSVSTLTIQRTQQEDSAVYLCASGGGNTEAFFGQGTRLTVV.